Listed below are T cell receptor beta chains from one sample, sequenced in a study of blood T cell repertoires in COVID-19. The assay was immunoSEQ multiplex PCR, and TCRdb's table has in-frame clones only and misses some. Of approximately 150,000 clones in the sample, around 87% were seen once. Material for sequencing was peripheral blood. Receptors were obtained from a man older than 75 with acute or convalescent COVID-19. CDR3s include the opening cysteine and the closing phenylalanine or tryptophan. D genes are given only for firm matches. The size field is filled for only some rows; it gives once, few, many or a size class.

size	D	V	J	CDR3	DNA
-	TRBD2	TRBV3-1/TRBV3-2	TRBJ2-2	CASSQGTSGTNTGELFF	TGTGCCAGCAGCCAAGGGACTAGCGGGACGAACACCGGGGAGCTGTTTTTT
-	TRBD1	TRBV5-4	TRBJ2-2	CASSPTGAFTGELFF	TGTGCCAGCAGCCCGACAGGGGCTTTCACCGGGGAGCTGTTTTTT
-	-	TRBV19	TRBJ1-5	CASSIESGWGQQPQHF	TGTGCCAGTAGTATTGAGTCCGGTTGGGGCCAACAGCCCCAGCATTTT
-	TRBD2	TRBV29-1	TRBJ2-3	CSVAGGGTDTQYF	TGCAGCGTGGCGGGAGGGGGCACAGATACGCAGTATTTT
-	TRBD2	TRBV7-6	TRBJ2-5	CASSLFSPAGEETQYF	TGTGCCAGCAGCTTATTCTCCCCAGCGGGAGAAGAGACCCAGTACTTC
-	-	TRBV5-5	TRBJ2-1	CASSLVDNEQFF	TGTGCCAGCAGCTTGGTAGACAATGAGCAGTTCTTC
-	-	TRBV5-4	TRBJ2-5	CASSLVSQETQYF	TGTGCCAGCAGCTTGGTCTCCCAAGAGACCCAGTACTTC
-	-	TRBV3-1/TRBV3-2	TRBJ1-1	CASSPQGRNTEAFF	TGTGCCAGCAGCCCCCAGGGGCGGAACACTGAAGCTTTCTTT
once	-	TRBV5-1	TRBJ2-1	CAKKNRSSYNEQFF	TGCGCCAAAAAAAACCGGAGCTCCTACAATGAGCAGTTCTTC
-	-	TRBV3-1/TRBV3-2	TRBJ1-1	CASSREFRDTEAFF	TGTGCCAGCAGCCGGGAGTTTAGGGACACTGAAGCTTTCTTT
-	TRBD1	TRBV19	TRBJ1-1	CASSLTGGRSEAFF	TGTGCCAGTAGCTTGACAGGGGGCAGGTCTGAAGCTTTCTTT
-	TRBD1	TRBV6-1	TRBJ2-4	CASSNRGFDKNIQYF	TGTGCCAGCAGCAACAGGGGCTTCGACAAAAACATTCAGTACTTC
-	-	TRBV6-6	TRBJ1-6	CASSPGAISSYNSPLHF	TGTGCCAGCAGTCCTGGAGCTATAAGCTCCTATAATTCACCCCTCCACTTT
-	-	TRBV3-1/TRBV3-2	TRBJ1-6	CASSPHREGDSPLHF	TGTGCCAGCAGCCCACACCGGGAGGGAGATTCACCCCTCCACTTT
-	TRBD2	TRBV9	TRBJ2-2	CASRPQGGKSNTGELFF	TGTGCCAGCAGACCCCAGGGAGGGAAGTCCAACACCGGGGAGCTGTTTTTT
-	TRBD1	TRBV25-1	TRBJ2-3	CASSATGEWLGTDTQYF	TGTGCCAGCAGTGCGACAGGGGAATGGCTCGGCACAGATACGCAGTATTTT
-	-	TRBV30	TRBJ1-3	CAWGLLTPGGNTIYF	TGTGCCTGGGGCCTCTTGACTCCTGGTGGAAACACCATATATTTT
-	TRBD1	TRBV7-2	TRBJ2-3	CASSRYRGLEDTQYF	TGTGCCAGCAGCAGATACAGGGGGCTAGAAGATACGCAGTATTTT
-	TRBD2	TRBV9	TRBJ2-5	CASSVGDGREGETQYF	TGTGCCAGCAGCGTAGGAGACGGGAGGGAGGGGGAGACCCAGTACTTC
once	-	TRBV3-1/TRBV3-2	TRBJ1-1	CASSQGTPGTNTEAFF	TGTGCCAGCAGCCAAGGTACCCCAGGGACTAACACTGAAGCTTTCTTT
-	-	TRBV10-3	TRBJ2-3	CAISESRGQDTQYF	TGTGCCATCAGTGAGTCTAGGGGTCAAGATACGCAGTATTTT
-	-	TRBV11-2	TRBJ2-1	CASSLGGGYSPTPNNEQFF	TGTGCCAGCAGCTTAGGGGGCGGTTACTCCCCAACCCCGAACAATGAGCAGTTCTTC
-	TRBD2	TRBV2	TRBJ2-1	CASSTDGGGPGVF	TGTGCCAGCAGTACCGACGGCGGGGGGCCGGGGGTCTTC
-	-	TRBV24-1	TRBJ2-7	CATSDGRVSSYEQYF	TGTGCCACCAGTGACGGCAGGGTTAGCTCCTACGAGCAGTACTTC
-	TRBD1	TRBV15	TRBJ1-5	CATSRAPRQGGQPQHF	TGTGCCACCAGCAGAGCTCCGAGACAGGGCGGTCAGCCCCAGCATTTT
once	-	TRBV7-9	TRBJ2-1	CASSLGTRINEQFF	TGTGCCAGCAGCTTAGGGACACGTATCAATGAGCAGTTCTTC
-	-	TRBV21-1	TRBJ2-3	CASSTRCCHTDTQYF	TGTGCCAGCAGCACCAGATGCTGCCACACAGATACGCAGTATTTT
-	-	TRBV24-1	TRBJ2-6	CATRGAGANVLTF	TGTGCCACCAGGGGGGCAGGGGCCAACGTCCTGACTTTC
once	TRBD2	TRBV7-9	TRBJ2-3	CASRITSGSTDTQYF	TGTGCCAGCAGGATAACTAGCGGGAGCACAGATACGCAGTATTTT
-	-	TRBV7-9	TRBJ2-2	CASSLAVVQARGTGELFF	TGTGCCAGCAGCTTAGCTGTTGTTCAGGCCAGGGGCACCGGGGAGCTGTTTTTT
-	-	TRBV20-1	TRBJ1-1	CSARPQGTAFF	TGCAGTGCTAGGCCACAGGGTACAGCTTTCTTT
-	TRBD2	TRBV25-1	TRBJ2-7	CASSLTGGGTSYEQYF	TGTGCCAGCAGCCTCACGGGCGGGGGGACCTCCTACGAGCAGTACTTC
-	-	TRBV3-1/TRBV3-2	TRBJ2-6	CASSQRIRSGTGANVLTF	TGTGCCAGCAGCCAACGAATAAGATCAGGGACTGGGGCCAACGTCCTGACTTTC
-	-	TRBV2	TRBJ2-7	CASSGQGWGEQYF	TGTGCCAGCAGTGGTCAGGGCTGGGGCGAGCAGTACTTC
-	TRBD2	TRBV9	TRBJ2-2	CASSGWTSGHTGELFF	TGTGCCAGCAGCGGATGGACTAGCGGGCACACCGGGGAGCTGTTTTTT